The entry that follows covers one T cell receptor (beta chain) sequence. In the authors' workflow: The assay estimated nucleated cells by amplifying reference gene primers. The table came from immunoSEQ multiplex PCR; TCRdb's copy has only in-frame clones and leaves some out. That table gives V, J and clone size, and the DNA gave D and trimming. The sample has 88,000 or so clones, 79% seen once. The data were obtained in a study of blood T cell repertoires in COVID-19. Study-level information: COVID-19 samples collected from the United States, Italy and Spain covered acute and convalescent phases. The analysed material was cDNA or gDNA that came from T cells, B-cell-depleted T cells, or PBMCs.

From germline, CDR1 is MNHEY and CDR2 SVGAGI. V was clipped by 5 bases and J by 2 bases, with 14 bases between them. The CDR3 length is 15 residues. The sequence came from a human donor in a cohort sampled during active COVID-19. The chain has TRBV6-5 and TRBJ2-3; D may be TRBD1 (6 bases). The sequenced material came from peripheral blood. The DNA of the CDR3 is TGTGCCAGCAGTCCCCGACAGGTCCACACAGATACGCAGTATTTT. It is translated as CASSPRQVHTDTQYF.